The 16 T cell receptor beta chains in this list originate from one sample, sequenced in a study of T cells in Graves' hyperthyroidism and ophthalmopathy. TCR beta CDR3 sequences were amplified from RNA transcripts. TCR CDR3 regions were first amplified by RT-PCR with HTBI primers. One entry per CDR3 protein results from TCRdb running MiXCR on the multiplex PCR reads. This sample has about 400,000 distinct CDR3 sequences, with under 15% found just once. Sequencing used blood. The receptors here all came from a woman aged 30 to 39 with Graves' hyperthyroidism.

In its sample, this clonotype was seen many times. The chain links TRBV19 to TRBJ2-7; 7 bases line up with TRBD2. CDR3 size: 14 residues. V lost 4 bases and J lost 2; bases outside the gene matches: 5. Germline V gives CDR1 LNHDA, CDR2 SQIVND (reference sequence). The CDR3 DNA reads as TGTGCCAGTAGTAAGCCTAGCGGCACCTACGAGCAGTACTTC. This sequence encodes CASSKPSGTYEQYF.

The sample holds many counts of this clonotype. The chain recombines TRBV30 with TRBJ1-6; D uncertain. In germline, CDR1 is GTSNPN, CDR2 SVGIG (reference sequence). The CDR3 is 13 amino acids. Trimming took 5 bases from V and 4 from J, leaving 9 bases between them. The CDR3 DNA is TGTGCCTGGGGAGTCGGATATAATTCACCCCTCCACTTT. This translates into CAWGVGYNSPLHF.

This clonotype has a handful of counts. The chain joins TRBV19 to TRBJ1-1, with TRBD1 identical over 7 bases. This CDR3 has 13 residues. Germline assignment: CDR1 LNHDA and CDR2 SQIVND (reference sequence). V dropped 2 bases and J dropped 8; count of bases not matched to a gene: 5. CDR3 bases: TGTGCCAGTAGTATACCGGGACAGACCGAAGCTTTCTTT. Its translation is CASSIPGQTEAFF. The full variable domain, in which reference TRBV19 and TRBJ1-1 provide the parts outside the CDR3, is DGGITQSPKYLFRKEGQNVTLSCEQNLNHDAMYWYRQDPGQGLRLIYYSQIVNDFQKGDIAEGYSVSREKKESFPLTVTSAQKNPTAFYLCASSIPGQTEAFFGQGTRLTVV.

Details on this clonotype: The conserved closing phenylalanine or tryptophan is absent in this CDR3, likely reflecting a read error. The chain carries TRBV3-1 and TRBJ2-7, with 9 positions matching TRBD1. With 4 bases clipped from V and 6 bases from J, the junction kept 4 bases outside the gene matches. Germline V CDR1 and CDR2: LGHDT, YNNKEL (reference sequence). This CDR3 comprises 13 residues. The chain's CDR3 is CASSLGQGREQYL. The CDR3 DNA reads TGTGCCAGCAGCCTAGGACAGGGGCGCGAGCAGTACCTC.

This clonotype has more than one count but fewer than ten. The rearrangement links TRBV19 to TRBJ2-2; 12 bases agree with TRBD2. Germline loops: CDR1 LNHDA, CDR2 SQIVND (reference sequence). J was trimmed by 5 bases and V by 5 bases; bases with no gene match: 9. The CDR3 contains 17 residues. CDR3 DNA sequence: TGTGCCAGTAGTTACCCAAGACTAGCGGGAGCAACCGGGGAGCTGTTTTTT. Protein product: CASSYPRLAGATGELFF.

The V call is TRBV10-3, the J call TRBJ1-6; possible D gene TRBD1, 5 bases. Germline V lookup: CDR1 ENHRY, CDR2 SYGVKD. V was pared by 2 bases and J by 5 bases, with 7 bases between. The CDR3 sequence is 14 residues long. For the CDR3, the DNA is TGTGCCATCAGTGAGGGGGGTGATAATTCACCCCTCCACTTT. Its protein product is CAISEGGDNSPLHF.

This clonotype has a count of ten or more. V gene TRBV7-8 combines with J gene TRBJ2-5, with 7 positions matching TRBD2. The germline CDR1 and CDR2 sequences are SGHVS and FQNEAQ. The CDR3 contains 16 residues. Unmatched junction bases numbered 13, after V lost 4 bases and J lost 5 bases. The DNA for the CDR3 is TGTGCCAGCAGCTCCGTGGGGGGAGGGCTTCCCGAGACCCAGTACTTC. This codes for CASSSVGGGLPETQYF.

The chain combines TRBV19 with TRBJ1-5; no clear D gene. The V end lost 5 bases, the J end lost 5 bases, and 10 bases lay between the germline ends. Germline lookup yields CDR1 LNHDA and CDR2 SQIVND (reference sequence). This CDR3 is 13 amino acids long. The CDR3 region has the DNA TGTGCCAGTAGTGACCCATTTGATCAGCCCCAGCATTTT. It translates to CASSDPFDQPQHF.

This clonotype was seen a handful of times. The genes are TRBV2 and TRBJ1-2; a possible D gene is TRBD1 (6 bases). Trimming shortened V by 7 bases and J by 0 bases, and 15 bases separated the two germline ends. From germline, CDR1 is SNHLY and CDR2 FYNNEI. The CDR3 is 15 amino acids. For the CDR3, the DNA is TGTGCCAGCACGCCAGCGGGACAACCTAACTATGGCTACACCTTC. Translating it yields CASTPAGQPNYGYTF.

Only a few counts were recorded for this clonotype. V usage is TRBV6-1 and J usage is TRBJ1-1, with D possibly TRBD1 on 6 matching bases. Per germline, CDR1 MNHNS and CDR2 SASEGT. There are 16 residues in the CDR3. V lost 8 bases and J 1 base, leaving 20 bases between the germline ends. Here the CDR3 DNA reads TGTGCCAGCCCTGGAGGGGTCGGGGGCAGGAACACTGAAGCTTTCTTT. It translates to CASPGGVGGRNTEAFF.

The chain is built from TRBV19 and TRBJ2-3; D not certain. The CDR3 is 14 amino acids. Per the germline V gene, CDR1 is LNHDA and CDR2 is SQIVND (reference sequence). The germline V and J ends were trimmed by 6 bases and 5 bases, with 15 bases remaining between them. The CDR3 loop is CASSNRPRLDTQYF. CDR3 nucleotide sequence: TGTGCCAGTAGCAATAGGCCGCGTTTAGATACGCAGTATTTT.

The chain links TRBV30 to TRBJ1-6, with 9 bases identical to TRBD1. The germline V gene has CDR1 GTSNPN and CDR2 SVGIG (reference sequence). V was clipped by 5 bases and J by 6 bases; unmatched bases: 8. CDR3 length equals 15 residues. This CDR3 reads CAWAKGQGSNSPLHF. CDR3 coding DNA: TGTGCCTGGGCCAAAGGACAGGGGTCTAATTCACCCCTCCACTTT.

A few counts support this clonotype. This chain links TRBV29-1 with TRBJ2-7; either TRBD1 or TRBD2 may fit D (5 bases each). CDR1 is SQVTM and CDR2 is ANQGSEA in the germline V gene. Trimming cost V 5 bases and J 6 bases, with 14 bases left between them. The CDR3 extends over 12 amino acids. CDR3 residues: CSVWGQAGEQYF. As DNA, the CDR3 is TGCAGCGTTTGGGGCCAGGCGGGCGAGCAGTACTTC.

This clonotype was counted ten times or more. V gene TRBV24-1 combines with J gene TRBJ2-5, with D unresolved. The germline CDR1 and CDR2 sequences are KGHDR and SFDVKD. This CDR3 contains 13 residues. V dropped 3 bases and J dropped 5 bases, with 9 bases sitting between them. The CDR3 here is CATSDPVRETQYF. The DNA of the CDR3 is TGTGCCACCAGTGATCCAGTCCGGGAGACCCAGTACTTC.

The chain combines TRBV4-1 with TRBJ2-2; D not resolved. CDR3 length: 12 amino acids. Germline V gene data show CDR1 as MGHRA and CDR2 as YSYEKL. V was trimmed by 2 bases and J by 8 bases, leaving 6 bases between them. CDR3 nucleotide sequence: TGCGCCAGCAGCCAACGACTTGGGGAGCTGTTTTTT. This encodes CASSQRLGELFF.

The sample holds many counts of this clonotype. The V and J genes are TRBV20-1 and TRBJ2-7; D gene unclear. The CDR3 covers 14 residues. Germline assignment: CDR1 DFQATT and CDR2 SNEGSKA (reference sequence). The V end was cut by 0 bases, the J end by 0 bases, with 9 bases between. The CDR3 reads CSARDPVGSYEQYF. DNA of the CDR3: TGCAGTGCTAGAGACCCGGTTGGCTCCTACGAGCAGTACTTC.